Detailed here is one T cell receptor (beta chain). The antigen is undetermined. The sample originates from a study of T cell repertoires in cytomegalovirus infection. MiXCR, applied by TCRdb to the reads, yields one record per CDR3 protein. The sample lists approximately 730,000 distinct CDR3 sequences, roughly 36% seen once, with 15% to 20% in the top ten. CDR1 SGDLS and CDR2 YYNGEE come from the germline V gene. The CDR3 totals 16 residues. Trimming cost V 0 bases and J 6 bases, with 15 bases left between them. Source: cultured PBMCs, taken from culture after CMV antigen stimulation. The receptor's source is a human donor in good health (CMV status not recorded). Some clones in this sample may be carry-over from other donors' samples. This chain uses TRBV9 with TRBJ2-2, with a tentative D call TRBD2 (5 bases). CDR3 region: CASSVEWTGIAGELFF. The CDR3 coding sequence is TGTGCCAGCAGCGTAGAATGGACGGGGATTGCCGGGGAGCTGTTTTTT.